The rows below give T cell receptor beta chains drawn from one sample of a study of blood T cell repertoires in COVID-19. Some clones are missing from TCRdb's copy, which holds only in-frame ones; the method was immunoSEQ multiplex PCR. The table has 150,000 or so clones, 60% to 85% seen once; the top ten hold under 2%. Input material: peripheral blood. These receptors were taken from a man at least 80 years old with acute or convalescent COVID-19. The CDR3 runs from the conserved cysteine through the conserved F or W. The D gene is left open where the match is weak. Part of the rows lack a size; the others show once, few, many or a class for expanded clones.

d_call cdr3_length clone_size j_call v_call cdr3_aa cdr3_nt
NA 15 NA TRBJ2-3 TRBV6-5 CASSALGLSTDTQYF TGTGCCAGCAGCGCCCTGGGACTTAGCACAGATACGCAGTATTTT
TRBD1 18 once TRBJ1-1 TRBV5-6 CASSAGGGRGAMVTEAFF TGTGCCAGCAGCGCCGGGGGTGGCAGGGGGGCGATGGTCACTGAAGCTTTCTTT
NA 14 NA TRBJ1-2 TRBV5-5 CASSLDLARRGYTF TGTGCCAGCAGCTTGGATTTAGCACGAAGGGGCTACACCTTC
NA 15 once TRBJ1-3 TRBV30 CAWSEGASSGNTIYF TGTGCCTGGAGTGAAGGAGCGAGCTCTGGAAACACCATATATTTT
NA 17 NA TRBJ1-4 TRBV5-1 CASSLAGVTQTLEKLFF TGCGCCAGCAGCTTGGCCGGGGTCACGCAGACTCTTGAAAAACTGTTTTTT
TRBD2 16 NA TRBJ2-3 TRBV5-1 CASTRGLAGGTDTQYF TGCGCCAGCACCAGGGGACTAGCGGGGGGGACAGATACGCAGTATTTT
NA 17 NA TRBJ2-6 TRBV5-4 CASSQEARGSGANVLTF TGTGCCAGCAGCCAGGAGGCCAGGGGCTCTGGGGCCAACGTCCTGACTTTC
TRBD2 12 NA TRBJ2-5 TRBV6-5 CASRSGGETQYF TGTGCCAGCAGGAGCGGGGGAGAGACCCAGTACTTC
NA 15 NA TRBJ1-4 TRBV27 CASSSGSPTQEKLFF TGTGCCAGCAGTTCCGGGAGCCCTACCCAAGAAAAACTGTTTTTT
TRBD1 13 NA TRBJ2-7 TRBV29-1 CSSGQGAGYEQYF TGCAGCTCGGGACAGGGGGCGGGATACGAGCAGTACTTC
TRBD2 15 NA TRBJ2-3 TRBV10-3 CAISGAGASTDTQYF TGTGCCATCAGTGGGGCGGGAGCTAGCACAGATACGCAGTATTTT